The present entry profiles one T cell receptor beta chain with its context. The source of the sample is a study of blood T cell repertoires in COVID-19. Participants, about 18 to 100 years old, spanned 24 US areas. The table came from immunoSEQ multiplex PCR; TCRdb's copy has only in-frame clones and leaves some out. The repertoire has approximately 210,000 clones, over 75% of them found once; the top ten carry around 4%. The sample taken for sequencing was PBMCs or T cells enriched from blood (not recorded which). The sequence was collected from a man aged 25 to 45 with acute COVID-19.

The CDR3 sequence: CAWTGTGEHRPGNTIYF. CDR3 nucleotide sequence: TGTGCCTGGACCGGGACAGGGGAACACCGTCCTGGAAACACCATATATTTT. This sequence joins TRBV30 and TRBJ1-3, with 10 bases fitting TRBD1. The germline V gene has CDR1 GTSNPN and CDR2 SVGIG (reference sequence). V shed 4 bases, J shed 2 bases, and the junction held 11 bases outside the gene matches. The CDR3 length is 17 residues.